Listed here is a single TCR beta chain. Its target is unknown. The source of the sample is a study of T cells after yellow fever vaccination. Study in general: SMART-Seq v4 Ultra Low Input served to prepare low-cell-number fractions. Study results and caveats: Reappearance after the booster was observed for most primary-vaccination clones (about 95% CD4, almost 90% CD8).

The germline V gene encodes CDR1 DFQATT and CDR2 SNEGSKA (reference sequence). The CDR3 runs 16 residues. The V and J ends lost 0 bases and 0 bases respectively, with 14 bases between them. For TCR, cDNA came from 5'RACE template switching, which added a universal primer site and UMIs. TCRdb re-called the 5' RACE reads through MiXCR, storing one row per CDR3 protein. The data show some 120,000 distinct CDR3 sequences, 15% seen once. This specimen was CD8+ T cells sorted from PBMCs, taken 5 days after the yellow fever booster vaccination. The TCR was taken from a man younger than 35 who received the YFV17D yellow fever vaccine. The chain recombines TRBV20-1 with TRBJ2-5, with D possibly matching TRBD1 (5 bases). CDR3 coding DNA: TGCAGTGCTAGAGATCTTGGGGCCCCGTACCAAGAGACCCAGTACTTC. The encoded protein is CSARDLGAPYQETQYF.